The present T cell receptor beta chain was sequenced within a study of blood T cell repertoires in COVID-19. This table comes from immunoSEQ multiplex PCR, and its TCRdb copy is limited to in-frame clones, with some not included. The repertoire holds over 80,000 clones, with 80% as singletons. The TCR sequence derives from a woman aged 70-85 years with acute or convalescent COVID-19. The sample was peripheral blood.

The CDR3 DNA is TGCGCCAGCAGCCTAGCTCTTCAGGGGTCTCGATACGAGCAGTACTTC. It yields the protein CASSLALQGSRYEQYF. This sequence joins TRBV4-1 and TRBJ2-7, with D perhaps TRBD1 (6 bases). V lost 4 bases, J lost 4 bases, and 20 bases lay in between. The CDR3 covers 16 residues. Germline CDR1 MGHRA, CDR2 YSYEKL.